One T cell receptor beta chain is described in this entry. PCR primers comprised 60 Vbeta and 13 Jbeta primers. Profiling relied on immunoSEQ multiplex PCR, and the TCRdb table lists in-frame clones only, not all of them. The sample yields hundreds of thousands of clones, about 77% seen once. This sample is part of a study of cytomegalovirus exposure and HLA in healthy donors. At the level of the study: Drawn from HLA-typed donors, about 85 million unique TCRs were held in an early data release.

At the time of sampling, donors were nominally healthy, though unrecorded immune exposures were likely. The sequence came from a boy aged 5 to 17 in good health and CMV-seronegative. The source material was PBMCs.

This CDR3 reads CASSGDGGFDEQYF. In nucleotides, the CDR3 is TGCGCCAGCAGCGGGGACGGGGGGTTCGACGAGCAGTACTTC. J is TRBJ2-7 and V is TRBV5-1, with 7 bases fitting TRBD2. The CDR3 totals 14 residues. V lost 4 bases and J lost 5; bases outside the gene matches: 9. The germline gives CDR1 SGHRS, CDR2 YFSETQ.